The rows below give T cell receptor beta chains drawn from one sample of a study of shared clonotypes between healthy human individuals. Produced via immunoSEQ multiplex PCR; TCRdb's table is partial and in-frame only. The sample carries approximately 500,000 clones, around 96% recorded once. Source material: naive CD4+ T cells sorted from blood. These receptors were taken from a woman aged 30 to 39 in good health. CDR3s include the opening cysteine and the closing phenylalanine or tryptophan. A D gene is named only where the DNA matches it firmly. Rows give clone size only sometimes, using once, few, many, or a class for an expanded clone.

v_call: TRBV7-8
j_call: TRBJ2-1
d_call: .
clone_size: .
cdr3_aa: CASSSSTYNEQFF
cdr3_nt: TGTGCCAGCAGCTCTAGCACCTACAATGAGCAGTTCTTC

v_call: TRBV7-6
j_call: TRBJ2-7
d_call: .
clone_size: .
cdr3_aa: CASSSTGLMDF
cdr3_nt: TGTGCCAGCAGCTCAACAGGGCTCATGGACTTC

v_call: TRBV6-6
j_call: TRBJ2-3
d_call: .
clone_size: .
cdr3_aa: CASSPSADTQYF
cdr3_nt: TGTGCCAGCAGTCCTAGCGCAGATACGCAGTATTTT

v_call: TRBV6-1
j_call: TRBJ1-3
d_call: .
clone_size: .
cdr3_aa: CASSEDRFGNTIYF
cdr3_nt: TGTGCCAGCAGTGAAGACCGATTTGGAAACACCATATATTTT

v_call: TRBV15
j_call: TRBJ1-6
d_call: .
clone_size: .
cdr3_aa: CATSTSSTYSPLHF
cdr3_nt: TGTGCCACCAGCACCAGCTCGACTTATTCACCCCTCCACTTT

v_call: TRBV7-8
j_call: TRBJ1-3
d_call: TRBD1
clone_size: .
cdr3_aa: CASSLPRPGTGRNTIYF
cdr3_nt: TGTGCCAGCAGCTTGCCGAGACCCGGGACAGGCCGAAACACCATATATTTT

v_call: TRBV27
j_call: TRBJ2-7
d_call: .
clone_size: .
cdr3_aa: CASSPTSPGRAYEQYF
cdr3_nt: TGTGCCAGCAGTCCGACCTCACCTGGAAGGGCCTACGAGCAGTACTTC

v_call: TRBV6-1
j_call: TRBJ1-2
d_call: .
clone_size: .
cdr3_aa: CASTPAGEGYTF
cdr3_nt: TGTGCCAGCACCCCTGCAGGAGAAGGCTACACCTTC

v_call: TRBV5-1
j_call: TRBJ1-5
d_call: .
clone_size: once
cdr3_aa: CASSLAPGASNQPQHF
cdr3_nt: TGCGCCAGCAGCTTGGCCCCAGGGGCTAGCAATCAGCCCCAGCATTTT

v_call: TRBV19
j_call: TRBJ2-7
d_call: .
clone_size: .
cdr3_aa: CASSILSGSSYEQYF
cdr3_nt: TGTGCCAGTAGTATCCTTAGCGGTAGCTCCTACGAGCAGTACTTC

v_call: TRBV7-1
j_call: TRBJ1-2
d_call: .
clone_size: .
cdr3_aa: CASSPDSRPPSF
cdr3_nt: TGTGCCAGCAGCCCCGATTCTCGGCCACCCTCCTTC

v_call: TRBV6-5
j_call: TRBJ1-2
d_call: .
clone_size: .
cdr3_aa: CASSYSTIGGGGYTF
cdr3_nt: TGTGCCAGCAGTTACTCCACAATCGGGGGGGGCGGCTACACCTTC

v_call: TRBV6-5
j_call: TRBJ1-2
d_call: .
clone_size: .
cdr3_aa: CASSYATFGANYGYTF
cdr3_nt: TGTGCCAGCAGTTACGCTACTTTTGGGGCTAACTATGGCTACACCTTC

v_call: TRBV11-2
j_call: TRBJ1-5
d_call: TRBD1
clone_size: .
cdr3_aa: CASSMGAGQGMQPQHF
cdr3_nt: TGTGCCAGCAGCATGGGCGCGGGACAGGGGATGCAGCCCCAGCATTTT

v_call: TRBV19
j_call: TRBJ2-7
d_call: TRBD1
clone_size: few
cdr3_aa: CASSSTRQGTEQYF
cdr3_nt: TGTGCCAGTAGTTCCACCCGACAGGGTACCGAGCAGTACTTC

v_call: TRBV19
j_call: TRBJ2-7
d_call: TRBD2
clone_size: .
cdr3_aa: CASSIVEAGAYEQYF
cdr3_nt: TGTGCCAGTAGTATAGTCGAAGCGGGGGCCTACGAGCAGTACTTC

v_call: TRBV19
j_call: TRBJ1-6
d_call: .
clone_size: .
cdr3_aa: CASKMDSAYNSPLHF
cdr3_nt: TGTGCCAGTAAGATGGACAGTGCCTATAATTCACCCCTCCACTTT

v_call: TRBV9
j_call: TRBJ2-1
d_call: TRBD2
clone_size: .
cdr3_aa: CASSVGVAGGSYEQFF
cdr3_nt: TGTGCCAGCAGCGTAGGGGTAGCGGGAGGGAGTTATGAGCAGTTCTTC

v_call: TRBV5-1
j_call: TRBJ2-1
d_call: TRBD2
clone_size: .
cdr3_aa: CASSLGTSRYNEQFF
cdr3_nt: TGCGCCAGCAGCTTGGGGACTAGCAGGTACAATGAGCAGTTCTTC

v_call: TRBV2
j_call: TRBJ1-4
d_call: TRBD1
clone_size: .
cdr3_aa: CASSEGAVNEKLFF
cdr3_nt: TGTGCCAGCAGCGAGGGGGCAGTTAATGAAAAACTGTTTTTT

v_call: TRBV7-2
j_call: TRBJ1-2
d_call: TRBD1
clone_size: .
cdr3_aa: CASSPGGQGVYYGYTF
cdr3_nt: TGTGCCAGCAGCCCCGGAGGGCAGGGGGTTTACTATGGCTACACCTTC

v_call: TRBV15
j_call: TRBJ1-2
d_call: .
clone_size: few
cdr3_aa: CATTTGFDYGYTF
cdr3_nt: TGTGCCACCACCACGGGCTTCGACTATGGCTACACCTTC

v_call: TRBV19
j_call: TRBJ2-7
d_call: .
clone_size: .
cdr3_aa: CASSPIRGEQYF
cdr3_nt: TGTGCCAGTAGCCCCATCAGGGGCGAGCAGTACTTC

v_call: TRBV15
j_call: TRBJ2-4
d_call: .
clone_size: few
cdr3_aa: CATSRIARRLAKNIQYF
cdr3_nt: TGTGCCACCAGCAGAATCGCCCGCAGATTAGCCAAAAACATTCAGTACTTC

v_call: TRBV6-5
j_call: TRBJ2-4
d_call: TRBD1
clone_size: .
cdr3_aa: CASSYTGQRHIQYF
cdr3_nt: TGTGCCAGCAGTTACACGGGACAGCGCCACATTCAGTACTTC

v_call: TRBV5-4
j_call: TRBJ2-7
d_call: .
clone_size: .
cdr3_aa: CASSPERRSYEQYF
cdr3_nt: TGTGCCAGCAGCCCGGAGAGGAGATCCTACGAGCAGTACTTC

v_call: TRBV5-5
j_call: TRBJ1-3
d_call: .
clone_size: .
cdr3_aa: CASSLVVVQSGNTIYF
cdr3_nt: TGTGCCAGCAGCTTGGTAGTAGTTCAGTCTGGAAACACCATATATTTT

v_call: TRBV2
j_call: TRBJ1-5
d_call: TRBD1
clone_size: .
cdr3_aa: CASSFDRGSNQPQHF
cdr3_nt: TGTGCCAGCAGTTTCGACAGGGGTAGCAATCAGCCCCAGCATTTT

v_call: TRBV28
j_call: TRBJ1-5
d_call: .
clone_size: .
cdr3_aa: CASSLIGSNQPQHF
cdr3_nt: TGTGCCAGCAGCCTGATCGGGAGCAATCAGCCCCAGCATTTT

v_call: TRBV10-2
j_call: TRBJ2-2
d_call: TRBD2
clone_size: .
cdr3_aa: CASSEWASGPTGELFF
cdr3_nt: TGCGCCAGCAGTGAGTGGGCTAGCGGGCCGACCGGGGAGCTGTTTTTT

v_call: TRBV6-5
j_call: TRBJ2-3
d_call: .
clone_size: .
cdr3_aa: CASSYSTRMAQYF
cdr3_nt: TGTGCCAGCAGTTACTCAACCCGGATGGCGCAGTATTTT

v_call: TRBV10-1
j_call: TRBJ2-3
d_call: TRBD2
clone_size: once
cdr3_aa: CANRSGLQREDKDTQYF
cdr3_nt: TGCGCCAACAGATCGGGGCTCCAGCGGGAGGATAAAGATACGCAGTATTTT

v_call: TRBV7-2
j_call: TRBJ2-5
d_call: TRBD2
clone_size: .
cdr3_aa: CASSPGSGGETQYF
cdr3_nt: TGTGCCAGCAGCCCCGGCTCGGGAGGGGAGACCCAGTACTTC

v_call: TRBV30
j_call: TRBJ1-2
d_call: TRBD1
clone_size: .
cdr3_aa: CAWSPGQGSSGYTF
cdr3_nt: TGTGCCTGGAGTCCGGGACAGGGGTCGAGTGGCTACACCTTC

v_call: TRBV4-2
j_call: TRBJ2-7
d_call: TRBD2
clone_size: .
cdr3_aa: CASSQASGGTEYEQYF
cdr3_nt: TGTGCCAGCAGCCAAGCTAGCGGGGGGACCGAGTACGAGCAGTACTTC

v_call: TRBV19
j_call: TRBJ2-5
d_call: TRBD1
clone_size: .
cdr3_aa: CASREQGAEQYF
cdr3_nt: TGTGCCAGTAGAGAACAGGGGGCGGAGCAGTACTTC

v_call: TRBV27
j_call: TRBJ2-5
d_call: TRBD2
clone_size: .
cdr3_aa: CASSTSGIETQYF
cdr3_nt: TGTGCCAGCAGTACTAGCGGGATTGAGACCCAGTACTTC

v_call: TRBV10-2
j_call: TRBJ2-7
d_call: .
clone_size: .
cdr3_aa: CASSESRQTYEQYF
cdr3_nt: TGCGCCAGCAGTGAGTCAAGGCAAACCTACGAGCAGTACTTC

v_call: TRBV7-6
j_call: TRBJ2-7
d_call: .
clone_size: .
cdr3_aa: CASSLSHEQYF
cdr3_nt: TGTGCCAGCAGCTTAAGCCACGAGCAGTACTTC

v_call: TRBV9
j_call: TRBJ2-7
d_call: TRBD1
clone_size: .
cdr3_aa: CASSVGDRGYYEQYF
cdr3_nt: TGTGCCAGCAGCGTAGGGGACAGGGGATACTACGAGCAGTACTTC

v_call: TRBV5-6
j_call: TRBJ2-5
d_call: TRBD2
clone_size: .
cdr3_aa: CASSPLAGVETQYF
cdr3_nt: TGTGCCAGCAGCCCGCTAGCGGGCGTAGAGACCCAGTACTTC

v_call: TRBV28
j_call: TRBJ2-2
d_call: .
clone_size: once
cdr3_aa: CASSLSYGELFF
cdr3_nt: TGTGCCAGCAGTTTATCATACGGGGAGCTGTTTTTT

v_call: TRBV5-1
j_call: TRBJ2-3
d_call: .
clone_size: .
cdr3_aa: CASSLAPGEGTDTQYF
cdr3_nt: TGCGCCAGCAGCTTGGCCCCGGGGGAGGGCACAGATACGCAGTATTTT

v_call: TRBV4-1
j_call: TRBJ2-7
d_call: TRBD1
clone_size: .
cdr3_aa: CASSQGQGASYEQYF
cdr3_nt: TGCGCCAGCAGCCAAGGACAGGGGGCCTCCTACGAGCAGTACTTC

v_call: TRBV27
j_call: TRBJ2-2
d_call: TRBD1
clone_size: .
cdr3_aa: CASSLWVTGAMNTGELFF
cdr3_nt: TGTGCCAGCAGTTTATGGGTGACAGGGGCGATGAACACCGGGGAGCTGTTTTTT

v_call: TRBV10-3
j_call: TRBJ2-7
d_call: TRBD2
clone_size: .
cdr3_aa: CASGSEGSYEQYF
cdr3_nt: TGTGCCAGCGGGAGCGAGGGGTCCTACGAGCAGTACTTC

v_call: TRBV9
j_call: TRBJ2-3
d_call: TRBD2
clone_size: .
cdr3_aa: CASSVATAASGTTDTQYF
cdr3_nt: TGTGCCAGCAGCGTAGCTACGGCGGCTAGCGGGACTACAGATACGCAGTATTTT

v_call: TRBV6-5
j_call: TRBJ2-7
d_call: .
clone_size: .
cdr3_aa: CASSYDLNYEQYF
cdr3_nt: TGTGCCAGCAGTTACGACCTTAACTACGAGCAGTACTTC

v_call: TRBV11-2
j_call: TRBJ2-7
d_call: TRBD2
clone_size: .
cdr3_aa: CASSSRAGHYEQYF
cdr3_nt: TGTGCCAGCAGCTCTCGAGCGGGGCACTACGAGCAGTACTTC

v_call: TRBV28
j_call: TRBJ1-4
d_call: .
clone_size: .
cdr3_aa: CASSRGHSSGNEKLFF
cdr3_nt: TGTGCCAGCAGTAGAGGACATAGCAGTGGTAATGAAAAACTGTTTTTT

v_call: TRBV2
j_call: TRBJ1-2
d_call: TRBD1
clone_size: .
cdr3_aa: CASRHEGRGSDGYTF
cdr3_nt: TGTGCCAGCAGACACGAGGGCAGGGGGTCGGATGGCTACACCTTC

v_call: TRBV28
j_call: TRBJ2-3
d_call: .
clone_size: .
cdr3_aa: CASEPRPPGDTQYF
cdr3_nt: TGTGCCAGCGAGCCCAGGCCGCCAGGCGATACGCAGTATTTT

v_call: TRBV5-1
j_call: TRBJ2-7
d_call: TRBD1
clone_size: .
cdr3_aa: CASSLDDRGGSYEQYF
cdr3_nt: TGCGCCAGCAGCTTGGACGACAGGGGGGGCTCCTACGAGCAGTACTTC